These 22 T cell receptor beta chains were all obtained from the same sample, sequenced in a study of blood T cell repertoires in COVID-19. This table comes from immunoSEQ multiplex PCR, and its TCRdb copy is limited to in-frame clones, with some not included. The sample records hundreds of thousands of clones, 86% being singletons. The material sequenced was peripheral blood. These receptors originate from a woman in her thirties who had recovered from COVID-19.

This clone was detected a few times. The chain employs TRBV10-3 and TRBJ1-5; 7 bases match TRBD1. The J segment lost 6 bases and the V segment lost 5 bases, leaving 7 bases of the junction unmatched. Germline V lookup: CDR1 ENHRY, CDR2 SYGVKD. This CDR3 comprises 14 residues. The CDR3 DNA reads as TGTGCCATCAGTAGGACAGGCGGTGGTCAGCCCCAGCATTTT. It yields the protein CAISRTGGGQPQHF.

A remark on this clone: This CDR3 is also generated by other DNA sequences in the sample. J is TRBJ2-7 and V is TRBV4-2; 11 bases fit TRBD2. Trimming took 1 base from V and 2 from J; bases not matched to a gene: 1. The germline CDR1 and CDR2 sequences are LGHNA and YNFKEQ. This CDR3 has 15 amino acids. The CDR3 DNA is TGTGCCAGCAGCCAAGGACTAGCGGGGACCTACGAGCAGTACTTC. This gives the protein CASSQGLAGTYEQYF.

This clone has a single count. The gene calls are TRBV5-4 and TRBJ2-1, with D maybe TRBD1 (5 bases). This CDR3 is built from 14 residues. Trimming stripped 2 bases from V and 2 bases from J, with 8 bases between. Germline V lookup: CDR1 SGHNT, CDR2 YYREEE (reference sequence). The CDR3 nucleotides are TGTGCCAGCAGCTTTTCAGGGCCCTACAATGAGCAGTTCTTC. It yields the protein CASSFSGPYNEQFF.

The genes are TRBV30 and TRBJ2-7; 11 bases match TRBD2. Unmatched junction bases numbered 17, after V lost 5 bases and J lost 2 bases. Germline CDR1 GTSNPN, CDR2 SVGIG (reference sequence). The length of the CDR3 is 18 residues. In nucleotides, the CDR3 is TGTGCCTGGGTCGATAGCGGGGGGGCAACACGCCTACCCTACGAGCAGTACTTC. It encodes CAWVDSGGATRLPYEQYF. The whole variable domain, filled in from reference TRBV30 and TRBJ2-7, reads SQTIHQWPATLVQPVGSPLSLECTVEGTSNPNLYWYRQAAGRGLQLLFYSVGIGQISSEVPQNLSASRPQDRQFILSSKKLLLSDSGFYLCAWVDSGGATRLPYEQYFGPGTRLTVT.

The V gene is TRBV5-1, the J gene TRBJ1-2; TRBD1 matches at 8 bases. Germline assignment: CDR1 SGHRS and CDR2 YFSETQ. The V segment lost 4 bases and the J segment 2 bases; nucleotides outside the gene matches: 4. CDR3 size: 14 residues. The CDR3 protein is CASSPGGANYGYTF. For the CDR3, the DNA is TGCGCCAGCAGCCCAGGGGGCGCGAACTATGGCTACACCTTC.

This chain joins TRBV7-6 and TRBJ2-3; 9 bases map to TRBD2. Germline loops: CDR1 SGHVS, CDR2 FNYEAQ. V lost 0 bases to trimming and J lost 2 bases; unmatched junction nucleotides: 6. The CDR3 spans 17 residues. The CDR3 coding sequence is TGTGCCAGCAGCTTAGCGTTTGCGGGGGGGCTCACAGATACGCAGTATTTT. Translation gives CASSLAFAGGLTDTQYF.

The chain is built from TRBV5-6 and TRBJ1-5, with D maybe TRBD1 (6 bases). The ends were cut back, 2 bases at V and 0 bases at J, with 15 bases in the middle. CDR1 is SGHDT, CDR2 YYEEEE, per germline. The CDR3 is 17 residues long. CDR3 loop: CASSLRFGTSSNQPQHF. The CDR3 nucleotides are TGTGCCAGCAGCTTACGTTTCGGGACAAGTAGCAATCAGCCCCAGCATTTT.

This clone was picked up a small number of times. The chain recombines TRBV14 with TRBJ2-7; a weak D match, TRBD1 (6 bases). Germline lookup yields CDR1 SGHDN and CDR2 FVKESK. The CDR3 is 16 amino acids. Between the trimmed V and J ends, which lost 0 bases and 5 bases, there was a span of 17 bases. CDR3 sequence reads: CASSQDLGQGFDEQYF. In DNA, the CDR3 is TGTGCCAGCAGCCAAGATTTAGGGCAGGGGTTCGACGAGCAGTACTTC.

This rearrangement joins TRBV4-2 to TRBJ2-7; the D gene is possibly TRBD1 (5 bases). The CDR3 contains 16 residues. Trimming shortened V by 3 bases and J by 2 bases, and 17 bases separated the two germline ends. The germline V gene encodes CDR1 LGHNA and CDR2 YNFKEQ. CDR3 DNA sequence: TGTGCCAGCAGCCAGGCCTTCCGACAGCCTCCCTACGAGCAGTACTTC. Translating it yields CASSQAFRQPPYEQYF.

V gene TRBV5-6 combines with J gene TRBJ2-7, with TRBD1 identical over 10 bases. With V trimmed by 3 bases and J by 7 bases, 19 bases remained unmatched. Per germline, CDR1 SGHDT and CDR2 YYEEEE. This CDR3 spans 18 amino acids. The CDR3 is CASSSGTGVGSRWLEQYF. In DNA form, the CDR3 reads TGTGCCAGCAGCTCCGGGACAGGGGTGGGTTCAAGGTGGTTGGAGCAGTACTTC.

The CDR3 here is CASTMTQGELFF. CDR3 nucleotides: TGTGCCAGCACCATGACACAGGGGGAGCTGTTTTTT. J is TRBJ2-2 and V is TRBV5-6; D ambiguous. The length of the CDR3 is 12 residues. V was pared by 6 bases and J by 8 bases, with 11 bases between. Per the germline V gene, CDR1 is SGHDT and CDR2 is YYEEEE.

This chain joins TRBV27 and TRBJ2-5; D is possibly TRBD2 (5 bases). CDR3 length: 15 residues. Per germline, CDR1 MNHEY and CDR2 SMNVEV (reference sequence). Trimming removed 6 bases at V and 5 bases at J, with 19 bases between. This CDR3 reads CASSSPRGVGETQYF. In DNA, the CDR3 is TGTGCCAGCAGCTCCCCCCGGGGAGTGGGGGAGACCCAGTACTTC.

In DNA, the CDR3 is TGTGCCAGCAGTCCGGGGTTTCAAGAGACCCAGTACTTC. The encoded protein is CASSPGFQETQYF. The chain carries TRBV12-3 or TRBV12-4 and TRBJ2-5, with a weak D call TRBD2 (5 bases). Trimming pared 5 bases from V and 2 bases from J, leaving 9 bases between. The CDR3 runs 13 residues.

This clone has only one observation. CDR3 sequence: CASSPGDRLYEQYF. The CDR3 DNA reads as TGTGCCAGCAGTCCAGGGGACAGGCTCTACGAGCAGTACTTC. V and J are TRBV28 and TRBJ2-7; 8 bases are a match to TRBD1. Germline V CDR1 and CDR2: MDHEN, SYDVKM. Trimming took 5 bases from V and 3 from J; bases not matched to a gene: 6. The CDR3 has 14 amino acids.

The chain links TRBV4-2 to TRBJ2-5; 7 bases align to TRBD2. The V gene's germline CDR1 is LGHNA and CDR2 YNFKEQ. The CDR3 consists of 16 residues. Germline trimming cut 4 bases from V and 1 base from J; bases unmatched to any gene: 9. CDR3 coding DNA: TGTGCCAGCAGCCCCACCGCACTAGCGACCCAAGAGACCCAGTACTTC. This sequence encodes CASSPTALATQETQYF.

This clone showed up just once. V and J are TRBV21-1 and TRBJ2-1; the DNA was not used to check the table's D call, TRBD1. TRBV21-1 is described as a pseudogene. The length of the CDR3 is 12 residues. The CDR3 protein is CASREQGDEQFF. Written as DNA, the CDR3 is TGTGCCAGCAGGGAACAGGGCGATGAGCAGTTCTTC.

The CDR3 sequence: CASSHQREGRHIQYF. Here the CDR3 DNA reads TGTGCCAGCTCCCATCAGCGGGAGGGTCGCCACATTCAGTACTTC. The chain combines TRBV18 with TRBJ2-4; TRBD2 matches at 10 bases. The length of the CDR3 is 15 residues. After removal of 6 bases from V and 8 bases from J, the junction contained 10 bases not matched to a gene. Germline V gene data show CDR1 as KGHSH and CDR2 as LQKENI.

This clone was picked up one time. This chain joins TRBV29-1 and TRBJ1-5, with no clear D. Trimming took off 5 bases at V and 1 base at J, with 9 bases between the two ends. The CDR3 totals 13 residues. Germline V gene lookup returns CDR1 SQVTM and CDR2 ANQGSEA. The CDR3 reads CSVQEWSNQPQHF. CDR3 sequence (DNA): TGCAGCGTTCAGGAATGGAGCAATCAGCCCCAGCATTTT. Full variable domain (rest looked up from reference TRBV29-1 and TRBJ1-5): SAVISQKPSRDICQRGTSLTIQCQVDSQVTMMFWYRQQPGQSLTLIATANQGSEATYESGFVIDKFPISRPNLTFSTLTVSNMSPEDSSIYLCSVQEWSNQPQHFGDGTRLSIL.

The V and J genes are TRBV7-2 and TRBJ2-7; no definite D call. The CDR3 sequence is 14 residues long. CDR1 and CDR2 from the germline V gene are SGHTA and FQGNSA. V lost 1 base to trimming and J lost 7 bases, with 14 bases between them. Here the CDR3 reads CASSLGALSTEQYF. CDR3 in DNA: TGTGCCAGCAGCTTAGGGGCTTTGTCGACGGAGCAGTACTTC. Looking up the rest from reference TRBV7-2 and TRBJ2-7 gives the full variable domain: GAGVSQSPSNKVTEKGKDVELRCDPISGHTALYWYRQSLGQGLEFLIYFQGNSAPDKSGLPSDRFSAERTGGSVSTLTIQRTQQEDSAVYLCASSLGALSTEQYFGPGTRLTVT.

The chain links TRBV19 to TRBJ2-7; D possibly corresponds to TRBD1 (6 bases). CDR1 and CDR2 from the germline V gene are LNHDA and SQIVND (reference sequence). The CDR3 is 10 amino acids. Trimming took off 6 bases at V and 12 bases at J, with 12 bases between the two ends. CDR3 DNA: TGTGCCAGTAGAAACAGGGCAAGGTACTTC. This codes for CASRNRARYF.

This rearrangement joins TRBV18 to TRBJ1-2, with a weak D call TRBD1 (6 bases). This CDR3 is built from 14 residues. The V gene lost 4 bases and the J gene lost 8 bases, with 17 bases spanning the gap. The germline gives CDR1 KGHSH, CDR2 LQKENI. CDR3 region: CASSLPTGLGGYTF. In nucleotides, the CDR3 is TGTGCCAGCTCACTCCCAACAGGGCTGGGGGGCTACACCTTC.

CDR3 in amino acids: CATSDPFGAGKNHPNEQFF. In nucleotides, the CDR3 is TGTGCCACCAGTGATCCCTTCGGAGCGGGGAAGAACCATCCCAATGAGCAGTTCTTC. The V and J genes are TRBV24-1 and TRBJ2-1, with 7 nucleotides matching TRBD2. The V gene's germline CDR1 is KGHDR and CDR2 SFDVKD. Losses at the gene ends were 3 bases for V and 6 bases for J; bases not matched to a gene: 19. This CDR3 has 19 residues.